This T cell receptor beta chain emerged from a study of beta chain features in type 1 diabetes. The investigators reverse transcribed all of the isolated RNA, so they sequenced expressed TCRB transcripts. The protocol was immunoSEQ multiplex PCR, while the TCRdb copy is restricted to in-frame clones and leaves out a portion. The sample has about 290,000 clones; about 7.8% are singletons. Study-level findings and limits: cDNA sequencing could over-represent cells with high TCR expression. These data did not resolve whether HLA type affects TCRB rearrangement.

Trimming removed 7 bases from V and 0 bases from J; junction bases left unmatched: 14. Germline V lookup: CDR1 LGHNA, CDR2 YNFKEQ. This CDR3 has 19 amino acids. This clone was seen only a few times. Its antigen is not identified. Sequenced material: central memory CD4+ T cells from blood. The chain recombines TRBV4-2 with TRBJ2-3; 12 bases line up with TRBD2. This clonotype was obtained from a woman younger than 35 in good health. CDR3 nucleotides: TGTGCCAGCAACCCCTTTCGGACTAGCGGGGACATCAGCACAGATACGCAGTATTTT. As protein: CASNPFRTSGDISTDTQYF.